The 20 T cell receptor beta chains given below trace back to one sample, sequenced in a study of T cells in Graves' hyperthyroidism and ophthalmopathy. Amplification yielded TCR beta CDR3 regions, with RNA transcripts as the source. When the TCR CDR3 underwent first-round RT-PCR, the HTBI primer set was used. TCRdb reprocessed the multiplex PCR reads via MiXCR and lists one record per CDR3 protein. Among around 500,000 distinct CDR3 sequences, approximately 15% were seen once, and the ten largest hold approximately 13%. Sequencing was done on a sample of blood. These receptor sequences come from a woman aged 40-49 years with Graves' hyperthyroidism.

This clonotype was observed a few times. The V and J genes are TRBV18 and TRBJ2-1; D gene unclear. Germline CDR1 reads KGHSH; CDR2 reads LQKENI. V gave up 2 bases and J gave up 0 bases, with 8 bases separating them. The CDR3 is made up of 15 amino acids. The CDR3 sequence is CASSPSADSYNEQFF. CDR3 DNA sequence: TGTGCCAGCTCACCATCGGCGGACTCCTACAATGAGCAGTTCTTC.

This clonotype was seen many times. V is TRBV7-2 and J is TRBJ2-3; weak D call: TRBD2 (5 bases). Deletions cut 1 base from V and 5 bases from J, with 16 bases between. CDR1 is SGHTA and CDR2 is FQGNSA in the germline V gene. The CDR3 covers 16 residues. The CDR3 sequence: CASSLEGDTRLDTQYF. CDR3 bases: TGTGCCAGCAGCTTAGAGGGAGACACCCGCTTAGATACGCAGTATTTT.

This clonotype has ten or more counts. This chain connects TRBV27 to TRBJ2-5; TRBD2 matches 12 bases. The CDR3 extends over 16 amino acids. The germline V gene has CDR1 MNHEY and CDR2 SMNVEV (reference sequence). V dropped 10 bases and J dropped 0; count of bases not matched to a gene: 9. CDR3 bases: TGTGCCACCAAGGGACTAGCGGGCATAGACCAAGAGACCCAGTACTTC. Translated: CATKGLAGIDQETQYF.

Here the CDR3 DNA reads TGTGCCAGCAGTTGGTCGGGACTAAACAATGAGCAGTTCTTC. Translated, it gives CASSWSGLNNEQFF. The V and J genes are TRBV6-2 or TRBV6-3 and TRBJ2-1; the match to TRBD2 covers 7 bases. V trimming: 4 bases; J trimming: 5 bases; junction bases outside the gene matches: 5. The CDR3 contains 14 residues. CDR1 is MNHEY and CDR2 is SVGEGT in the germline V gene.

The sample holds many counts of this clonotype. V is TRBV6-1 and J is TRBJ2-1, with a possible D match to TRBD1 (6 bases). Trimming stripped 4 bases from V and 7 bases from J, with 11 bases between. Germline V lookup: CDR1 MNHNS, CDR2 SASEGT. The CDR3 consists of 13 residues. This CDR3 is CASSGTVKNEQFF. The CDR3 nucleotides read TGTGCCAGCAGTGGGACAGTTAAAAATGAGCAGTTCTTC.

This clonotype was found a few times. CDR3 nucleotides: TGTGCCAGCAGCCATGGGGGGAGTGATAATTCACCCCTCCACTTT. Its translation: CASSHGGSDNSPLHF. The chain carries TRBV3-1 and TRBJ1-6, with a possible D match to TRBD1 (5 bases). The V end was cut by 3 bases, the J end by 5 bases, with 11 bases between. The CDR3 is 15 residues long. Germline V gene sequence: CDR1 LGHDT, CDR2 YNNKEL (reference sequence).

The table lists this clonotype with a count of one. The rearrangement joins TRBV18 to TRBJ1-6, with D perhaps TRBD1 (5 bases). Per germline, CDR1 KGHSH and CDR2 LQKENI. The CDR3 runs 18 residues. The ends were cut back, 2 bases at V and 0 bases at J, with 14 bases in the middle. Here the CDR3 DNA reads TGTGCCAGCTCACCAGGAGGGGTAGGAAGCTCCTATAATTCACCCCTCCACTTT. Its protein product is CASSPGGVGSSYNSPLHF.

This clonotype came up a few times. This chain uses TRBV5-1 with TRBJ1-5; a weak D match, TRBD1 (5 bases). The CDR3 is 15 amino acids. Trimming left V 3 bases short and J 0 bases short, with 10 bases between. Germline V lookup: CDR1 SGHRS, CDR2 YFSETQ. The CDR3 spells CASSWGGVSNQPQHF. The CDR3 region has the DNA TGCGCCAGCAGCTGGGGGGGGGTTAGCAATCAGCCCCAGCATTTT.

This clonotype was seen a handful of times. Since a much larger clone is just one base distant, this may be a read error. The rearrangement uses TRBV3-1 and TRBJ2-7, with D perhaps matching TRBD1 or TRBD2 (6 bases each). Germline CDR1 and CDR2: LGHDT and YNNKEL (reference sequence). The CDR3 length is 13 residues. The CDR3, as DNA: TGTGCCAGCAGCCAAGTCCCGGGGGCCGAGCAGTGCTTC. Protein product: CASSQVPGAEQCF.

At least ten counts were recorded for this clonotype. The chain recombines TRBV30 with TRBJ2-7; 10 nucleotides match TRBD1. Per the germline V gene, CDR1 is GTSNPN and CDR2 is SVGIG (reference sequence). J gave up 4 bases and V 3 bases, and 3 bases lay outside the gene matches. The CDR3 is 13 amino acids. As DNA, the CDR3 is TGTGCCTGGAGGGGACAGGGGATTTACGAGCAGTACTTC. Translated: CAWRGQGIYEQYF.

This clonotype was recorded many times. This chain uses TRBV12-3 or TRBV12-4 with TRBJ1-2; 7 positions match TRBD1. Trimming took 3 bases from V and 4 from J; bases not matched to a gene: 8. There are 15 residues in the CDR3. The CDR3 loop is CASSFLPGGRYGYTF. DNA for the CDR3: TGTGCCAGCAGTTTCCTTCCAGGGGGGCGCTATGGCTACACCTTC.

This clonotype was seen many times. The rearrangement joins TRBV7-2 to TRBJ2-1; D gene unclear. The germline V and J ends were trimmed by 2 bases and 12 bases, with 11 bases remaining between them. This CDR3 comprises 12 residues. Germline V gene data show CDR1 as SGHTA and CDR2 as FQGNSA. The CDR3: CASSLFSRGQFF. CDR3 nucleotide sequence: TGTGCCAGCAGCTTATTTTCCCGTGGGCAGTTCTTC.

This clonotype was picked up a small number of times. The chain combines TRBV29-1 with TRBJ2-4; 9 positions match TRBD2. The germline gives CDR1 SQVTM, CDR2 ANQGSEA. The CDR3 contains 13 residues. The trim removed 7 bases at V and 7 bases at J, leaving 8 bases unmatched. CDR3 region: CSANSGSQNIQYF. For the CDR3, the DNA is TGCAGCGCGAATAGCGGGAGCCAGAACATTCAGTACTTC.

The J gene is TRBJ2-2, the V gene TRBV11-2, with 8 bases identical to TRBD1. The CDR3 sequence is 16 residues long. Germline-derived CDR1 and CDR2 are SGHAT and FQNNGV. The ends lost 8 bases at V and 0 bases at J; junction bases unmatched: 8. The CDR3 here is CASLKPGQANTGELFF. DNA of the CDR3: TGTGCCAGCCTTAAGCCGGGACAGGCGAACACCGGGGAGCTGTTTTTT.

This clonotype was counted only a few times. This chain uses TRBV20-1 with TRBJ2-7, with 9 bases lining up with TRBD2. Germline V gene data show CDR1 as DFQATT and CDR2 as SNEGSKA (reference sequence). This CDR3 is built from 15 residues. Losses at the gene ends were 0 bases for V and 4 bases for J; bases not matched to a gene: 7. CDR3 amino acids: CSARDRAGGWYEQYF. CDR3 bases: TGCAGTGCTAGAGATAGGGCGGGGGGGTGGTACGAGCAGTACTTC.

This clonotype was seen a few times. This sequence joins TRBV5-1 and TRBJ2-7; 8 bases are a match to TRBD2. From germline, CDR1 is SGHRS and CDR2 YFSETQ. This CDR3 region has 17 residues. V trimming: 0 bases; J trimming: 3 bases; junction bases outside the gene matches: 11. DNA for the CDR3: TGCGCCAGCAGCTTGGAAGGTTTCGGAGCGGGAGTCTACGAGCAGTACTTC. It codes for CASSLEGFGAGVYEQYF. The complete variable domain, with remaining parts taken from reference TRBV5-1 and TRBJ2-7, reads KAGVTQTPRYLIKTRGQQVTLSCSPISGHRSVSWYQQTPGQGLQFLFEYFSETQRNKGNFPGRFSGRQFSNSRSEMNVSTLELGDSALYLCASSLEGFGAGVYEQYFGPGTRLTVT.

This clonotype has a count of ten or more. The chain employs TRBV18 and TRBJ2-3; D ambiguous. The CDR3 has 13 amino acids. Germline CDR1 is KGHSH and CDR2 is LQKENI. V lost 2 bases and J 3 bases, leaving 6 bases between the germline ends. The CDR3 loop is CASSPGATDTQYF. The CDR3 DNA sequence: TGTGCCAGCTCACCAGGAGCGACAGATACGCAGTATTTT.

The V and J genes are TRBV3-1 and TRBJ1-1; 8 bases line up with TRBD1. V lost 9 bases to trimming and J lost 6 bases; unmatched junction nucleotides: 9. Germline V gives CDR1 LGHDT, CDR2 YNNKEL (reference sequence). The CDR3 sequence is 13 residues long. The CDR3, as DNA: TGTGCCAGTTCGGACAGGGCAAACTCTGAAGCTTTCTTT. Residues: CASSDRANSEAFF.

Many counts were recorded for this clonotype. The chain employs TRBV28 and TRBJ2-4, with a tentative D call TRBD2 (6 bases). The ends were cut back, 3 bases at V and 5 bases at J, with 8 bases in the middle. This CDR3 is built from 13 residues. Germline CDR1 and CDR2: MDHEN and SYDVKM. This CDR3 reads CASSLRLENIQYF. The CDR3 DNA reads as TGTGCCAGCAGTTTGAGACTAGAAAACATTCAGTACTTC.

The genes are TRBV20-1 and TRBJ2-1; 8 bases are shared with TRBD1. V lost 6 bases, J lost 9 bases, and 4 bases stayed unmatched. Germline CDR1 is DFQATT and CDR2 is SNEGSKA (reference sequence). The CDR3 is 11 amino acids. The CDR3 coding sequence is TGCAGTGCCCAGGGGGCGAGTGAGCAGTTCTTC. Translation: CSAQGASEQFF.